This entry is about one TCR beta chain. The antigen is unknown. A sample-barcoded 5' primer and a J-beta primer mix were used in a second PCR of roughly 6 to 11 cycles. A tag from a template-switch adaptor with 12 random nucleotides marked each cDNA molecule. Each sample yielded at least 3 million CDR3-containing paired-end reads. Each CDR3 protein gets one entry after TCRdb re-called the 5' RACE reads with MiXCR. The table lists 780,000 or so distinct CDR3 sequences, around three fifths of them singletons. This entry comes from a study of blood T cells in healthy people across ages. From germline, CDR1 is SQVTM and CDR2 ANQGSEA. This CDR3 has 11 amino acids. General observations from the study: Since the PBMCs were unsorted, naive and antigen-experienced cells could not be conclusively compared.

J is TRBJ2-5 and V is TRBV29-1, with D maybe TRBD1 (6 bases). The J call may be mistaken, given a closer DNA end match to TRBJ2-7. The sequence derives from a man aged 40-49 years in good health. The source material was blood. CDR3 DNA sequence: TGCAGCGTCTTGGACAGCGGCGAGCAGTACTTC. Encoded protein: CSVLDSGEQYF.